This TCR beta chain appears in the sequencing data of a study of shared clonotypes between healthy human individuals. Notes on the study in general: Clonotype sharing among donors was expected to depend on sequencing depth. What naive subsets generally showed was a larger estimated richness than memory subsets showed.

TCRdb's copy holds only in-frame clones and misses some; the assay was immunoSEQ multiplex PCR. The sample yields about 2 million clones, less than 95% seen once. On this clone itself: Its antigen is unknown.

Germline V gene data show CDR1 as MNHNY and CDR2 as SVGAGI (reference sequence). CDR3 length equals 13 residues. The V end was cut by 4 bases, the J end by 6 bases, with 9 bases between. Naive CD8 cells comprised CD45RO-negative, CCR7-positively selected cells, excluding terminally differentiated effector memory CD45RA+ cells. There were no recent acute infections or vaccinations among the donors, who were healthy HIV-negative adults. The chain links TRBV6-6 to TRBJ2-2; D not certain. Sequenced input: naive CD8+ T cells sorted from blood. This clonotype was obtained from a man younger than 35 in good health. The CDR3 sequence: CASSSLIPGELFF. The CDR3 DNA sequence: TGTGCCAGCAGTTCCCTGATTCCCGGGGAGCTGTTTTTT.